This T cell receptor beta chain was identified during a study of T cell changes during pregnancy in multiple sclerosis. There are 12 residues in the CDR3. Looked up from germline, CDR1 is GTSNPN and CDR2 is SVGIG (reference sequence). The V gene lost 4 bases and the J gene lost 4 bases, with 8 bases spanning the gap. TCRdb's table, derived via immunoSEQ multiplex PCR, lists solely in-frame clones and lacks some. This sample carries just over 65,000 clones, about 89% of them seen once, and the ten largest clones take 0.86%. A few counts support this clone. V and J are TRBV30 and TRBJ1-3; D uncertain. Specimen: peripheral blood, collected in the second trimester of pregnancy. This receptor was obtained from a female donor with multiple sclerosis, enrolled in a pregnancy study. CDR3 sequence: CAWKRHGNTIYF. In DNA form, the CDR3 reads TGTGCCTGGAAACGACACGGAAACACCATATATTTT.